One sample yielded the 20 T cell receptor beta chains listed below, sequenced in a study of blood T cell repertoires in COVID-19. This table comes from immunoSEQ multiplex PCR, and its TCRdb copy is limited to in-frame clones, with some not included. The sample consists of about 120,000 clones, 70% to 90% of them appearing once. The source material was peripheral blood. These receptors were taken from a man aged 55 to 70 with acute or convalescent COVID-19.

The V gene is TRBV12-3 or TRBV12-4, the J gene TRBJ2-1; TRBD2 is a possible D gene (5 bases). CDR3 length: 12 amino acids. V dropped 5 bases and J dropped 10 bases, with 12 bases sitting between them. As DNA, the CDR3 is TGTGCCAGCAGTCCTCGCCCTAGCGAGCAGTTCTTC. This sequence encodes CASSPRPSEQFF.

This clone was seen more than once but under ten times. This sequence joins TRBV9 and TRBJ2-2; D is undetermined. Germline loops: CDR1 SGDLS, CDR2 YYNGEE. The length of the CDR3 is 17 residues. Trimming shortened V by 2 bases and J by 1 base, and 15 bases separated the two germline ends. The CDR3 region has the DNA TGTGCCAGCAGCGTCGACTTAGTTACGGTGAACACCGGGGAGCTGTTTTTT. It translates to CASSVDLVTVNTGELFF.

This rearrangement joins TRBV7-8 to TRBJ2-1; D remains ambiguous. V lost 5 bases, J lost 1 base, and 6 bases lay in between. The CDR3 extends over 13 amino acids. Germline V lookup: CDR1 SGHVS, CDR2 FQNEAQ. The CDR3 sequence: CASSETSYNEQFF. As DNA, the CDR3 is TGTGCCAGCAGCGAGACTTCCTACAATGAGCAGTTCTTC.

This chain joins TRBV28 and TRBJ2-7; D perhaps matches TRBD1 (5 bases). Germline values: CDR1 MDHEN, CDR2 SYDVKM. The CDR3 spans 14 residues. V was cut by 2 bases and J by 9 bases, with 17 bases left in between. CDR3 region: CASSLPGKGVGQYF. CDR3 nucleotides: TGTGCCAGCAGTTTACCCGGAAAAGGGGTTGGGCAGTACTTC.

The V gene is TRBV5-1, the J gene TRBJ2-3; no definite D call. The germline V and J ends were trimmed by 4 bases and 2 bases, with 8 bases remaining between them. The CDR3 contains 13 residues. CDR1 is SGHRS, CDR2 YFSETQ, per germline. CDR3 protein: CASSPLDTDTQYF. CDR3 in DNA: TGCGCCAGCAGCCCCCTAGACACAGATACGCAGTATTTT. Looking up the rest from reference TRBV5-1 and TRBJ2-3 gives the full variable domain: KAGVTQTPRYLIKTRGQQVTLSCSPISGHRSVSWYQQTPGQGLQFLFEYFSETQRNKGNFPGRFSGRQFSNSRSEMNVSTLELGDSALYLCASSPLDTDTQYFGPGTRLTVL.

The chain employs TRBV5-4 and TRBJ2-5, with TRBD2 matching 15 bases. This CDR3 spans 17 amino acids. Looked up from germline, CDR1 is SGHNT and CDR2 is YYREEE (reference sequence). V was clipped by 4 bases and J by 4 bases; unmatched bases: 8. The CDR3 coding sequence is TGTGCCAGCAGCCCCGAGGGACTAGCGGGAGGAGGAGAGACCCAGTACTTC. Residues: CASSPEGLAGGGETQYF.

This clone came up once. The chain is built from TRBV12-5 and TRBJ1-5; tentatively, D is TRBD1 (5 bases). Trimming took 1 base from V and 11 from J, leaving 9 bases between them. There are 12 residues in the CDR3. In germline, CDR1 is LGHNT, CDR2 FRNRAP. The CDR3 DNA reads TGTGCTAGTGGTTTGGACGCAGGGACCCAGCATTTT. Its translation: CASGLDAGTQHF.

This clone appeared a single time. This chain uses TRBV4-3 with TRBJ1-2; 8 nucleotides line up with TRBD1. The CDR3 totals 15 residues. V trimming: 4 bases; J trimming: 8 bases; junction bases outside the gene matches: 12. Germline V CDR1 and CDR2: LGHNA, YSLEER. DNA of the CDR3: TGCGCCAGCAGCCCCAATGGACAGGGTTTAGGAGGCTACACCTTC. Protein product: CASSPNGQGLGGYTF.

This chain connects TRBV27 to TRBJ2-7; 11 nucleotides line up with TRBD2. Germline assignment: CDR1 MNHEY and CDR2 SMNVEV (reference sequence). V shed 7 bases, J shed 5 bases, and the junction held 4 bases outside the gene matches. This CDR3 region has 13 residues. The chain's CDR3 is CASKLAGAHEQYF. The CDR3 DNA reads TGTGCCAGCAAACTAGCGGGAGCCCACGAGCAGTACTTC.

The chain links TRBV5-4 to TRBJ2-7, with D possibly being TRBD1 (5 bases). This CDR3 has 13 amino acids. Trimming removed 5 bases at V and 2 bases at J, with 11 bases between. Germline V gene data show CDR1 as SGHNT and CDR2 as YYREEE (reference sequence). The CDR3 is CASRSTGAYEQYF. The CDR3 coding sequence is TGTGCCAGCAGATCTACAGGAGCCTACGAGCAGTACTTC.

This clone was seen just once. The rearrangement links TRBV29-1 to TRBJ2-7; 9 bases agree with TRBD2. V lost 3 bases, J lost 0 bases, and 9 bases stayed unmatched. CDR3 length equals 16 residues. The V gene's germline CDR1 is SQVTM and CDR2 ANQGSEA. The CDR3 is CSVEGGAGGHSYEQYF. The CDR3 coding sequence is TGCAGCGTTGAGGGAGGAGCGGGAGGACACTCCTACGAGCAGTACTTC.

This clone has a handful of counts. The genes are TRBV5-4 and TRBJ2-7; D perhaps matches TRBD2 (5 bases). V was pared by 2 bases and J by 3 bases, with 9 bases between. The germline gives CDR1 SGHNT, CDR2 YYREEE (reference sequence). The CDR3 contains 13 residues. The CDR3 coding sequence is TGTGCCAGCAGCTTTTCACGGGGCTACGAGCAGTACTTC. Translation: CASSFSRGYEQYF. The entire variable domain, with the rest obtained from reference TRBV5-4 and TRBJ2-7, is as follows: ETGVTQSPTHLIKTRGQQVTLRCSSQSGHNTVSWYQQALGQGPQFIFQYYREEENGRGNFPPRFSGLQFPNYSSELNVNALELDDSALYLCASSFSRGYEQYFGPGTRLTVT.

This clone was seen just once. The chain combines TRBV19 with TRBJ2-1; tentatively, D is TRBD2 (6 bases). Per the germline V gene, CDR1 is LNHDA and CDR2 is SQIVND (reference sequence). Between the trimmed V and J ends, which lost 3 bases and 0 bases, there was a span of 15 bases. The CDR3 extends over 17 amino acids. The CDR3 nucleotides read TGTGCCAGTAGTATCGGATCCGGGACTCCCTCCTACAATGAGCAGTTCTTC. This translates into CASSIGSGTPSYNEQFF. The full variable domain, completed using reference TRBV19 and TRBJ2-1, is DGGITQSPKYLFRKEGQNVTLSCEQNLNHDAMYWYRQDPGQGLRLIYYSQIVNDFQKGDIAEGYSVSREKKESFPLTVTSAQKNPTAFYLCASSIGSGTPSYNEQFFGPGTRLTVL.

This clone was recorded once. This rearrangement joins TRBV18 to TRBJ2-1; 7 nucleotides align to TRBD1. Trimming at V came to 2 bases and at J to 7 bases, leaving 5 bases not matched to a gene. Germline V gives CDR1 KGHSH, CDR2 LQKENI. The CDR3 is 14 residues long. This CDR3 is CASSPRQGVNEQFF. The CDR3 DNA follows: TGTGCCAGCTCACCAAGACAGGGTGTGAATGAGCAGTTCTTC.

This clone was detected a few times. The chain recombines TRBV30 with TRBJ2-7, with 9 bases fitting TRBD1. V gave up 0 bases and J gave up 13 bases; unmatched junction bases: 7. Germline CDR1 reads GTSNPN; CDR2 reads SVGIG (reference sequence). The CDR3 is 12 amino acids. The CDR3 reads CAWSVSGQGIYF. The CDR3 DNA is TGTGCCTGGAGTGTCTCTGGACAGGGGATATACTTC.

CDR3 DNA: TGTGCCTGGGTCGGGCCTAGCTTAATTGGTGAGCAGTTCTTC. This gives the protein CAWVGPSLIGEQFF. The chain joins TRBV30 to TRBJ2-1; D may be TRBD2 (5 bases). The CDR3 totals 14 residues. Germline lookup yields CDR1 GTSNPN and CDR2 SVGIG (reference sequence). Deletions cut 5 bases from V and 9 bases from J, with 20 bases between. The entire variable domain, with the rest obtained from reference TRBV30 and TRBJ2-1, is as follows: SQTIHQWPATLVQPVGSPLSLECTVEGTSNPNLYWYRQAAGRGLQLLFYSVGIGQISSEVPQNLSASRPQDRQFILSSKKLLLSDSGFYLCAWVGPSLIGEQFFGPGTRLTVL.

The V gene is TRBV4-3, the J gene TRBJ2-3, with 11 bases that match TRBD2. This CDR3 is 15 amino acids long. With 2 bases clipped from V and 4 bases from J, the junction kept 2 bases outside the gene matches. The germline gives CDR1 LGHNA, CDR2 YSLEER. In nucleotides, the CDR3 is TGCGCCAGCAGCCAATCTAGCGGGAGGCCAGATACGCAGTATTTT. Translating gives CASSQSSGRPDTQYF.

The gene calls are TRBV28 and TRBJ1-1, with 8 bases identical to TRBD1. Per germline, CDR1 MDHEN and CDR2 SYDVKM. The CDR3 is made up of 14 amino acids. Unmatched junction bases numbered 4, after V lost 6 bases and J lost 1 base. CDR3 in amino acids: CASRSTGANTEAFF. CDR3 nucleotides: TGTGCCAGCAGGTCGACAGGGGCGAACACTGAAGCTTTCTTT.

The CDR3 is CASSGASGATDTQYF. In nucleotides, the CDR3 is TGTGCCAGCAGCGGGGCTAGCGGGGCCACAGATACGCAGTATTTT. The chain recombines TRBV28 with TRBJ2-3; 9 bases are shared with TRBD2. In germline, CDR1 is MDHEN, CDR2 SYDVKM. The V gene end was trimmed by 6 bases and the J gene end by 2 bases; junction bases not matched to a gene: 6. This CDR3 comprises 15 residues.

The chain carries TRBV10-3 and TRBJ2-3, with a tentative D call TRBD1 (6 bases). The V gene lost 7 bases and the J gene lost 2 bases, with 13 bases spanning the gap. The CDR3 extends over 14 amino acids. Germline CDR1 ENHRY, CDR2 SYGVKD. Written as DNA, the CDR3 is TGTGCCATCACCAGGACAGCAAACACAGATACGCAGTATTTT. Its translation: CAITRTANTDTQYF.